These 17 T cell receptor beta chains came from one sample sequenced in a study of blood T cell repertoires in COVID-19 (dated by TCRdb to about 2020). Receptor amplification or capture employed the immunoSEQ multiplex PCR assay. TCRdb mirrors the immuneACCESS table, restricted to in-frame sequences. Some clones are absent from its copies; in checked studies, under half trace to an unresolved V gene, and the reason for the others is unknown. This sample has tens of thousands of clones in its table, and roughly 88% of those were observed once. Approximately 5% of the sample is in the top ten clones. The sequencing input was peripheral blood. These receptors were obtained from a human donor in a cohort sampled during active COVID-19.

There are a few counts of this clone. CDR3: CASSQWRTAGDEQYF. CDR3 sequence (DNA): TGCGCCAGCAGTCAATGGAGGACAGCCGGCGACGAGCAGTACTTC. The chain recombines TRBV23-1 with TRBJ2-7; D is perhaps TRBD1 (6 bases). TRBV23-1 is given ORF status, its function remaining uncertain. This CDR3 is 15 amino acids long. With 1 base removed from V and 5 bases from J, the gap between germline ends came to 15 bases.

The chain joins TRBV12-5 to TRBJ1-2; maybe TRBD1 (6 bases). The germline V gene encodes CDR1 LGHNT and CDR2 FRNRAP. V was shortened by 1 base and J by 8 bases, with 14 bases between the two germline ends. This CDR3 contains 14 residues. The CDR3 DNA is TGTGCTAGTGGTTTGGAAACAGGGATTGGAGGCTACACCTTC. Translated: CASGLETGIGGYTF.

The chain employs TRBV7-2 and TRBJ2-5; 9 bases line up with TRBD2. Germline CDR1 is SGHTA and CDR2 is FQGNSA. This CDR3 is built from 16 residues. Trimming at V came to 8 bases and at J to 3 bases, leaving 13 bases not matched to a gene. The CDR3 region is CASATGGLAGKETQYF. The CDR3 DNA follows: TGTGCCAGCGCGACGGGGGGGCTAGCGGGAAAAGAGACCCAGTACTTC.

The J gene is TRBJ2-3, the V gene TRBV2, with 8 bases aligning to TRBD2. From germline, CDR1 is SNHLY and CDR2 FYNNEI. This CDR3 is built from 20 residues. Trimming took 8 bases from V and 0 from J; bases not matched to a gene: 22. Here the CDR3 DNA reads TGTGCCAGCTCGAGGAGGCCATCGGGGGGGGAGTCCGCAAGCACAGATACGCAGTATTTT. The encoded protein is CASSRRPSGGESASTDTQYF.

The chain carries TRBV21-1 and TRBJ2-2; the table's D gene call, TRBD2, was not cross checked with the DNA. TRBV21-1 is a pseudogene locus. The CDR3 extends over 15 amino acids. The CDR3 nucleotides read TGTGCCAGCAGCAAACTAGCAGATAACACCGGGGAGCTGTTTTTT. It codes for CASSKLADNTGELFF.

Written as DNA, the CDR3 is TGTGCCAGCGCTGCAGTACTAGTTAACAATGAGCAGTTCTTC. As protein: CASAAVLVNNEQFF. The V call is TRBV11-2, the J call TRBJ2-1, with a possible D match to TRBD2 (5 bases). This CDR3 contains 14 residues. CDR1 and CDR2 from the germline V gene are SGHAT and FQNNGV. V lost 8 bases, J lost 5 bases, and 16 bases lay in between.

The chain is built from TRBV5-4 and TRBJ2-5; possibly TRBD2 for D (6 bases). V was trimmed by 2 bases and J by 2 bases, leaving 7 bases between them. Looked up from germline, CDR1 is SGHNT and CDR2 is YYREEE (reference sequence). This CDR3 has 13 amino acids. CDR3 loop: CASSFGTQETQYF. For the CDR3, the DNA is TGTGCCAGCAGCTTTGGGACTCAAGAGACCCAGTACTTC.

The chain combines TRBV6-2 or TRBV6-3 with TRBJ1-5, with 10 bases identical to TRBD1. There are 14 residues in the CDR3. The V and J ends lost 6 bases and 4 bases, in that order; junction bases with no gene match: 3. The V gene's germline CDR1 is MNHEY and CDR2 SVGEGT. CDR3 residues: CASSRTGGNQPQHF. Written as DNA, the CDR3 is TGTGCCAGCAGCAGGACAGGGGGGAATCAGCCCCAGCATTTT.

This chain uses TRBV5-1 with TRBJ2-3, with D tentatively TRBD1 (6 bases). V gave up 3 bases and J gave up 6 bases, with 11 bases separating them. The germline gives CDR1 SGHRS, CDR2 YFSETQ. CDR3 length: 13 amino acids. The CDR3 sequence is CASSYRQADTQYF. For the CDR3, the DNA is TGCGCCAGCAGCTACAGACAGGCGGATACGCAGTATTTT.

The chain couples TRBV2 to TRBJ1-5; 10 nucleotides line up with TRBD1. Germline V lookup: CDR1 SNHLY, CDR2 FYNNEI. This CDR3 region has 15 residues. V gave up 6 bases and J gave up 1 base; unmatched junction bases: 3. The CDR3 sequence is CASRGDRGSNQPQHF. In DNA form, the CDR3 reads TGTGCCAGCAGGGGGGACAGGGGAAGCAATCAGCCCCAGCATTTT.

This clone was seen once. The rearrangement joins TRBV11-2 to TRBJ2-5; no reliable D call. Between the trimmed V and J ends, which lost 2 bases and 5 bases, there was a span of 9 bases. CDR1 and CDR2 (germline): SGHAT, FQNNGV. The CDR3 is 13 amino acids. The chain's CDR3 is CASSLYEDETQYF. The CDR3 region has the DNA TGTGCCAGCAGCTTATACGAGGATGAGACCCAGTACTTC.

The chain employs TRBV11-2 and TRBJ2-7; possible D gene TRBD1, 6 bases. The ends were cut back, 3 bases at V and 4 bases at J, with 13 bases in the middle. Looked up from germline, CDR1 is SGHAT and CDR2 is FQNNGV. This CDR3 region has 14 residues. The CDR3 is CASSFLGRGYEQYF. The CDR3 DNA sequence: TGTGCCAGCAGCTTTCTAGGCAGGGGATACGAGCAGTACTTC.

This chain connects TRBV2 to TRBJ2-7, with TRBD2 as a possible D gene (5 bases). The CDR3 is 14 amino acids. Germline V gene sequence: CDR1 SNHLY, CDR2 FYNNEI. V gave up 6 bases and J gave up 2 bases, with 14 bases separating them. The CDR3 sequence is CASRLEGPAYEQYF. CDR3 nucleotide sequence: TGTGCCAGCAGATTAGAGGGTCCGGCCTACGAGCAGTACTTC.

This chain joins TRBV7-6 and TRBJ2-3, with 13 bases matching TRBD2. Germline CDR1 and CDR2: SGHVS and FNYEAQ. With V trimmed by 4 bases and J by 4 bases, 5 bases remained unmatched. The CDR3 covers 16 residues. In nucleotides, the CDR3 is TGTGCCAGCAGCTCCGGGGGACTAGCGGGATCAGATACGCAGTATTTT. Encoded protein: CASSSGGLAGSDTQYF.

This chain joins TRBV7-8 and TRBJ1-3; 7 positions agree with TRBD1. CDR3 length: 14 residues. After removal of 3 bases from V and 2 bases from J, the junction contained 1 base not matched to a gene. CDR1 is SGHVS, CDR2 FQNEAQ, per germline. The CDR3 DNA sequence: TGTGCCAGCAGCTTTACAGGGGCTGGAAACACCATATATTTT. Translated, it gives CASSFTGAGNTIYF.

The rearrangement joins TRBV19 to TRBJ2-5, with D perhaps matching TRBD1 (7 bases). V lost 8 bases and J lost 6, with 40 bases in between. This CDR3 comprises 21 residues. Germline CDR1 and CDR2: LNHDA and SQIVND (reference sequence). CDR3 coding DNA: TGTGCCAGTGCCGGTGGGGGACAGCCGGGCTCAAGGAGGGCCGAAAGGAAGACCCAGTACTTC. This sequence encodes CASAGGGQPGSRRAERKTQYF.

The chain uses TRBV3-1 (or the pseudogene TRBV3-2) and TRBJ2-7; 8 bases line up with TRBD1. The germline CDR1 and CDR2 sequences are LGHDT and YNNKEL (reference sequence). The CDR3 extends over 15 amino acids. The J segment lost 4 bases and the V segment lost 2 bases, leaving 7 bases of the junction unmatched. The CDR3 nucleotides read TGTGCCAGCAGCCAATCCGGGACAGGCAATTACGAGCAGTACTTC. Encoded protein: CASSQSGTGNYEQYF.